This T cell receptor (beta chain) was identified in a study of sequential checkpoint blockade in melanoma. At the level of the study: Each arm's sequence ended with maintenance nivolumab. More than 20 patients had tumor biopsies before treatment and at week 13.

Noted treatment: randomized to nivolumab then ipilimumab (arm A) or the reverse (arm B). Of note for this clone: Its antigen is unknown.

Overall study findings and caveats: In arm A, pretreatment tumor clonality was associated with response. Clinical benefit was about 30 times likelier when tumor T-cell fraction and clonality increased.

TCRdb keeps only in-frame clones here, not all; method: immunoSEQ multiplex PCR. The profile shows some 10,000 clones, 25% to 30% of them singletons. V was shortened by 7 bases and J by 3 bases, with 11 bases between the two germline ends. The germline V gene has CDR1 SQVTM and CDR2 ANQGSEA. The CDR3 contains 12 residues. The chain is built from TRBV29-1 and TRBJ2-3; D is uncertain. This clonotype was sampled from a human donor with melanoma. The sample was tumor tissue (inferred from file names), taken from a patient given nivolumab and ipilimumab in sequence. The CDR3 nucleotides read TGCAGCGCCAGACTCGGGACAGATACGCAGTATTTT. It is translated as CSARLGTDTQYF.